Shown below are 5 T cell receptor beta chains from a single sample sequenced in a study of graft-versus-host responses after intestinal transplantation. Clones were sequenced by immunoSEQ multiplex PCR, and TCRdb holds only the in-frame ones, with some missing. The repertoire holds around 25,000 clones, with 70% to 90% as singletons. The input for sequencing was PBMCs, taken approximately 450 days after intestinal transplant. The receptors were sampled from a human patient who received an intestinal transplant, so some T cells may come from the graft donor.

This clone was observed a few times. The genes are TRBV30 and TRBJ1-1, with a weak D call TRBD1 (5 bases). Germline V gives CDR1 GTSNPN, CDR2 SVGIG (reference sequence). The V end was cut by 0 bases, the J end by 4 bases, with 24 bases between. The CDR3 is 18 residues long. The DNA for the CDR3 is TGTGCCTGGAGTGTACTCTCGGACGGGGAGGGGCGGCTCACTGAAGCTTTCTTT. Amino acid sequence: CAWSVLSDGEGRLTEAFF.

The rearrangement links TRBV7-9 to TRBJ2-7; D is perhaps TRBD2 (5 bases). V shed 1 base and J shed 2 bases, with 18 bases lying between them. Per the germline V gene, CDR1 is SEHNR and CDR2 is FQNEAQ (reference sequence). The CDR3 has 17 residues. The CDR3 region is CASSLVNGGYKAYEQYF. As DNA, the CDR3 is TGTGCCAGCAGCTTAGTGAATGGAGGATATAAAGCCTACGAGCAGTACTTC.

The chain combines TRBV28 with TRBJ2-5, with 11 nucleotides matching TRBD2. CDR1 MDHEN and CDR2 SYDVKM come from the germline V gene. J gave up 2 bases and V 5 bases, and 13 bases lay outside the gene matches. The CDR3 is 18 residues long. The CDR3 is CASSVGLAVSSGQETQYF. For the CDR3, the DNA is TGTGCCAGCAGTGTGGGACTAGCGGTTTCCTCCGGTCAAGAGACCCAGTACTTC.

The V and J genes are TRBV5-6 and TRBJ1-6; D uncertain. Per germline, CDR1 SGHDT and CDR2 YYEEEE. Trimming removed 3 bases from V and 8 bases from J, with 15 bases in between. The CDR3 contains 15 residues. This CDR3 reads CASSYGEQLYSPLHF. In nucleotides, the CDR3 is TGTGCCAGCAGCTATGGGGAACAGCTATATTCACCCCTCCACTTT.

The chain has TRBV6-5 and TRBJ2-5; D may be TRBD1 or TRBD2 (6 bases each). This CDR3 region has 14 residues. V was pared by 2 bases and J by 5 bases, with 12 bases between. Germline CDR1 reads MNHEY; CDR2 reads SVGAGI. CDR3 in amino acids: CASSYRGVGETQYF. CDR3 DNA sequence: TGTGCCAGCAGTTACAGGGGGGTGGGGGAGACCCAGTACTTC.